This TCR beta chain was captured in a study of T cells expressing NK-cell markers. With respect to this clonotype: The antigen is not known.

The study, taken as a whole, reports: Clones of NKG2C+ T cells that had expanded were of unclear HCMV specificity.

TCRdb reprocessed the 5' RACE reads; each CDR3 protein has one entry and no DNA is given. Here the sample table reports about 150,000 distinct CDR3 sequences. Germline values: CDR1 LGHNT, CDR2 FRNRAP. The CDR3 loop spans 11 amino acids. The sequenced material came from blood T cells: a sorted CD56 or NKG2C T cell subset, CD4+ or CD8+ T cells, or bulk PBMC T cells (not recorded which). The chain couples TRBV12-5 to TRBJ2-1. The clonotype comes from a woman between 45 and 65 years old in good health. CDR3 sequence reads: CASAHGDEQFF.